Below are 15 T cell receptor beta chains sequenced from a single sample in a study of molecular identifiers for immune sequencing clone quantification (dated by TCRdb to the late 2010s). Libraries were constructed by PCR. Sequencer: NextSeq 500. TCRdb reprocessed the public reads (quality trimming at Q25 with fastp, clone calling with MiXCR) and kept in-frame beta chains. Rows are unified per CDR3 protein, each entry keeping the most common DNA and genes. For this sample there are 490,000 or so distinct CDR3 sequences; roughly 25% appear just once. Of the sample, around 0.78% falls within the top ten clones. Sequenced material: naive CD8+ T cells from blood, with Jurkat cell RNA spiked in. What the cell subset or site label conveys for this sample: FACS-sorted CD8+CD4-CCR7+CD45RA+ naive T cells. These receptors all stem from a human donor in good health. Some libraries in this study had Jurkat cell RNA spiked in.

Concerning this clonotype: One base away lies a much larger clone, so this may be a sequencing read error. This CDR3 reads CANSYGDYGTQYF. The CDR3 nucleotides are TGTGCCAACAGTTACGGGGACTACGGGACCCAGTACTTC. V gene TRBV6-2 or TRBV6-3 combines with J gene TRBJ2-5; the match to TRBD2 covers 7 bases. CDR1 is MNHEY and CDR2 is SVGEGT in the germline V gene. The CDR3 runs to 13 residues.

In this sample, this clonotype turned up many times. This chain joins TRBV10-3 and TRBJ2-2; D is unresolved. CDR1 and CDR2 (germline): ENHRY, SYGVKD. The germline V and J ends were trimmed by 7 bases and 4 bases, with 7 bases remaining between them. The CDR3 consists of 12 residues. The CDR3 DNA reads TGTGCCATCAAAAAATCCACCGGGGAGCTGTTTTTT. As protein: CAIKKSTGELFF.

The V call is TRBV24-1, the J call TRBJ2-5; 9 bases agree with TRBD1. The CDR3 totals 16 residues. With 4 bases clipped from V and 4 bases from J, the junction kept 9 bases outside the gene matches. CDR1 KGHDR and CDR2 SFDVKD come from the germline V gene. For the CDR3, the DNA is TGTGCCACCAGTGAGGCCGGACAGGGGTTCGGAGAGACCCAGTACTTC. Its translation: CATSEAGQGFGETQYF.

This clonotype has a handful of counts. The chain carries TRBV7-9 and TRBJ2-7; D gene unclear. V was clipped by 4 bases and J by 3 bases, with 16 bases between them. This CDR3 contains 15 residues. The germline V gene encodes CDR1 SEHNR and CDR2 FQNEAQ (reference sequence). This CDR3 reads CASSSPPLGSYEQYF. The DNA for the CDR3 is TGTGCCAGCAGCTCGCCGCCACTGGGTAGCTACGAGCAGTACTTC.

The table lists this clonotype with many counts. The chain is built from TRBV28 and TRBJ2-7; D perhaps matches TRBD1 (5 bases). This CDR3 has 12 amino acids. The germline V gene has CDR1 MDHEN and CDR2 SYDVKM. V dropped 5 bases and J dropped 6 bases, with 11 bases sitting between them. CDR3 in amino acids: CASSAQGTEQYF. The CDR3, as DNA: TGTGCCAGCAGTGCCCAGGGTACCGAGCAGTACTTC.

V usage is TRBV30 and J usage is TRBJ2-1; D is ambiguous. The CDR3 is made up of 14 amino acids. The ends were cut back, 3 bases at V and 2 bases at J, with 11 bases in the middle. Per the germline V gene, CDR1 is GTSNPN and CDR2 is SVGIG (reference sequence). The CDR3, as DNA: TGTGCCTGGAGCTACGGCGGCCCCTACAATGAGCAGTTCTTC. It is translated as CAWSYGGPYNEQFF.

This clonotype was seen only a few times. The junction departs from germline at one end; a sequencing error may be responsible. The V gene is TRBV7-7, the J gene TRBJ2-7; D perhaps matches TRBD1 (5 bases). This CDR3 has 14 residues. Germline CDR1 is SSHAT and CDR2 is FNYEAQ (reference sequence). In nucleotides, the CDR3 is TGTGCTAGCAGCTTTAGCCCAGGGTCCTACGAGCAGTACTTC. Amino acid sequence: CASSFSPGSYEQYF.

This clonotype was counted between two and nine times. The chain uses TRBV3-1 and TRBJ2-7, with 9 nucleotides matching TRBD1. This CDR3 has 14 amino acids. The trim removed 4 bases at V and 7 bases at J, leaving 8 bases unmatched. CDR1 and CDR2 (germline): LGHDT, YNNKEL (reference sequence). CDR3 protein: CASSPSGTGREQYF. The DNA of the CDR3 is TGTGCCAGCAGCCCATCCGGGACAGGGAGGGAGCAGTACTTC.

This sequence joins TRBV29-1 and TRBJ1-2; D is ambiguous. Trimming shortened V by 4 bases and J by 4 bases, and 10 bases separated the two germline ends. The CDR3 has 12 amino acids. CDR1 and CDR2 (germline): SQVTM, ANQGSEA. In DNA form, the CDR3 reads TGCAGCGTTGTGGCCGCGGTCTATGGCTACACCTTC. This encodes CSVVAAVYGYTF.

Comments on this clonotype: It is likely a read error, because the conserved phenylalanine at the end of the CDR3 is missing. The rearrangement joins TRBV12-5 to TRBJ2-1; D is ambiguous. Germline V lookup: CDR1 LGHNT, CDR2 FRNRAP. Trimming removed 3 bases from V and 7 bases from J, with 13 bases in between. This CDR3 is built from 14 residues. The CDR3 bases are TGTGCTAGTGGTTTCGCAGGCCTTGTAAATGAGCAGTTCCTC. Its translation: CASGFAGLVNEQFL.

This clonotype appeared many times. The chain combines TRBV20-1 with TRBJ2-3, with D perhaps TRBD1 (5 bases). There are 13 residues in the CDR3. Per germline, CDR1 DFQATT and CDR2 SNEGSKA (reference sequence). Trimming took 6 bases from V and 4 from J, leaving 14 bases between them. CDR3 protein: CSAAPQTADTQYF. The CDR3 bases are TGCAGTGCCGCGCCCCAGACAGCAGATACGCAGTATTTT.

This clonotype was counted between two and nine times. The V and J genes are TRBV29-1 and TRBJ1-2, with 9 bases aligning to TRBD1. The germline V gene has CDR1 SQVTM and CDR2 ANQGSEA. This CDR3 is 18 amino acids long. Losses at the gene ends were 0 bases for V and 1 base for J; bases not matched to a gene: 12. DNA for the CDR3: TGCAGCGTTGAAGATCCGCCGGGACAGGGCTCCTTTAACTATGGCTACACCTTC. Translation gives CSVEDPPGQGSFNYGYTF.

This clonotype was recorded a few times. The chain recombines TRBV11-2 with TRBJ2-7; no clear D. This CDR3 comprises 15 residues. V lost 3 bases, J lost 2 bases, and 14 bases lay in between. CDR1 and CDR2 (germline): SGHAT, FQNNGV. The CDR3 coding sequence is TGTGCCAGCAGCTTCGAAACCGGGTTCGCCTACGAGCAGTACTTC. Protein: CASSFETGFAYEQYF.

The chain uses TRBV27 and TRBJ1-1; unclear D gene. Germline values: CDR1 MNHEY, CDR2 SMNVEV (reference sequence). Trimming took 5 bases from V and 6 from J, leaving 13 bases between them. The CDR3 is 13 residues long. The CDR3 DNA reads TGTGCCAGCAGTCCCCGGCCGCTCGCTGAAGCTTTCTTT. Translating it yields CASSPRPLAEAFF.

The chain links TRBV11-2 to TRBJ1-4, with 10 nucleotides matching TRBD1. The junction had 11 bases not matched to a gene; V was cut back by 5 bases and J by 8 bases. There are 16 residues in the CDR3. Germline V gene lookup returns CDR1 SGHAT and CDR2 FQNNGV. CDR3 in amino acids: CASSPLGDRGNEKLFF. CDR3 sequence (DNA): TGTGCCAGCAGCCCACTAGGGGACAGGGGAAACGAAAAACTGTTTTTT.